This entry describes one T cell receptor (beta chain). Its specificity is not known. CDR1 MNHNS and CDR2 SASEGT come from the germline V gene. The CDR3 is 16 residues long. Time point given: blood 4 weeks post-SBRT, at nephrectomy. Stated treatment: 15 Gy SBRT to primary tumor, nephrectomy 4 weeks later. Nephrectomy followed 15 Gy stereotactic body radiation by 4 weeks. This specimen belongs to a study of radiation and T cells in renal cell carcinoma. The table came from immunoSEQ multiplex PCR; TCRdb's copy has only in-frame clones and leaves some out. The sample lists about 100,000 clones, 84% occurring once. Points from the study as a whole: No pretreatment tumor biopsies were available for baseline clonotypes.

The chain has TRBV6-1 and TRBJ2-5; 10 bases agree with TRBD1. The J call is doubtful: the DNA matches TRBJ2-7 better. The source material was blood, sampled from a patient whose treatment included radiotherapy and nephrectomy. The sequence came from a man between 60 and 75 years old with renal cell carcinoma. The CDR3 region is CASSEMGDRGSYEQYF. The CDR3 DNA sequence: TGTGCCAGCAGTGAAATGGGGGACAGGGGATCCTACGAGCAGTACTTC.